The 10 T cell receptor beta chains reported below all come from one sample, sequenced in a study of cytomegalovirus exposure and HLA in healthy donors. The PCR used 60 Vbeta and 13 Jbeta primers. Produced via immunoSEQ multiplex PCR; TCRdb's table is partial and in-frame only. This table has approximately 120,000 clones, around 80% appearing once. Sequenced input: PBMCs. Receptor source: a man aged 25-45 years in good health and CMV-seropositive.

This clone was seen ten or more times. CDR3 bases: TGCGCCAGCGGACTGCGGGGCGTGGGGGACACTGAAGCTTTCTTT. Translation gives CASGLRGVGDTEAFF. The chain carries TRBV5-1 and TRBJ1-1, with D tentatively TRBD1 (5 bases). V was clipped by 7 bases and J by 3 bases, with 19 bases between them. Germline CDR1 and CDR2: SGHRS and YFSETQ. The CDR3 runs to 15 residues.

This chain joins TRBV5-1 and TRBJ2-1, with 7 bases aligning to TRBD2. The V and J ends lost 1 base and 7 bases, in that order; junction bases with no gene match: 8. The CDR3 runs to 15 residues. The V gene's germline CDR1 is SGHRS and CDR2 YFSETQ. The CDR3 spells CASSLLSGIRNEQFF. Here the CDR3 DNA reads TGCGCCAGCAGCTTGCTGAGCGGGATTAGGAATGAGCAGTTCTTC.

The chain employs TRBV7-9 and TRBJ2-1; 9 nucleotides align to TRBD1. The CDR3 is 12 residues long. V lost 3 bases to trimming and J lost 10 bases; unmatched junction nucleotides: 1. Germline assignment: CDR1 SEHNR and CDR2 FQNEAQ (reference sequence). CDR3 protein: CASSLGTGEQFF. The DNA of the CDR3 is TGTGCCAGCAGCTTGGGGACAGGGGAGCAGTTCTTC.

The genes are TRBV4-1 and TRBJ1-1; 8 nucleotides match TRBD1. Germline V gene data show CDR1 as MGHRA and CDR2 as YSYEKL. The CDR3 loop spans 15 amino acids. Trimming took 2 bases from V and 1 from J; bases not matched to a gene: 3. The CDR3 loop reads CASSQKQGGNTEAFF. For the CDR3, the DNA is TGCGCCAGCAGCCAAAAACAGGGGGGGAACACTGAAGCTTTCTTT.

The V call is TRBV30, the J call TRBJ1-4, with 8 bases that match TRBD1. Losses at the gene ends were 3 bases for V and 8 bases for J; bases not matched to a gene: 11. This CDR3 region has 15 residues. The V gene's germline CDR1 is GTSNPN and CDR2 SVGIG (reference sequence). The CDR3 coding sequence is TGTGCCTGGAGGTACCCGGGACAGGTGGTAGAAAAACTGTTTTTT. It is translated as CAWRYPGQVVEKLFF.

V usage is TRBV27 and J usage is TRBJ2-3; tentatively, D is TRBD1 (5 bases). The CDR3 has 16 residues. The germline CDR1 and CDR2 sequences are MNHEY and SMNVEV (reference sequence). V was pared by 6 bases and J by 7 bases, with 23 bases between. The CDR3 DNA is TGTGCCAGCAGACAGCAGGGATCCCCCGTCTTCAATACGCAGTATTTT. Its translation: CASRQQGSPVFNTQYF.

This clone was found a few times. The chain carries TRBV9 and TRBJ2-1; TRBD2 matches at 9 bases. This CDR3 contains 16 residues. Germline V gene sequence: CDR1 SGDLS, CDR2 YYNGEE. With 3 bases clipped from V and 6 bases from J, the junction kept 10 bases outside the gene matches. The CDR3 coding sequence is TGTGCCAGCAGCGCCTCCCTGGCGGGAGGGCCCAATGAGCAGTTCTTC. The encoded protein is CASSASLAGGPNEQFF.

The sample holds one count of this clone. The J gene is TRBJ2-5, the V gene TRBV10-3; 9 bases are a match to TRBD1. This CDR3 region has 14 residues. Per germline, CDR1 ENHRY and CDR2 SYGVKD. V was pared by 6 bases and J by 4 bases, with 6 bases of the junction left unmatched. The CDR3 region has the DNA TGTGCCATCAGACCGGGACAGGGAGGAGAGACCCAGTACTTC. Its translation: CAIRPGQGGETQYF.

The V call is TRBV5-1, the J call TRBJ1-1; D might be TRBD1 (5 bases). CDR1 is SGHRS, CDR2 YFSETQ, per germline. V shed 4 bases and J shed 3 bases, with 10 bases lying between them. This CDR3 is built from 13 residues. DNA of the CDR3: TGCGCCAGCAGCGCAGGGAGGGACACTGAAGCTTTCTTT. Protein: CASSAGRDTEAFF.

The chain carries TRBV6-6 and TRBJ1-1; 7 bases match TRBD1. J gave up 0 bases and V 7 bases, and 8 bases lay outside the gene matches. CDR1 is MNHNY and CDR2 is SVGAGI in the germline V gene (reference sequence). CDR3 length equals 15 residues. CDR3 amino acids: CASTQRDRVNTEAFF. The CDR3, as DNA: TGTGCCAGCACCCAGAGAGACAGGGTGAACACTGAAGCTTTCTTT.